The 29 T cell receptor beta chains below were found in one sample sequenced in a study of T cell repertoires in cytomegalovirus infection. One entry per CDR3 protein results from TCRdb running MiXCR on the reads. Of over 85,000 distinct CDR3 sequences listed, approximately 15% are singletons. Sequencing input: PBMCs. The origin of the receptors is a human donor in good health (CMV status not recorded). Some clones in this sample may be carry-over from other donors' samples.

This clonotype has a count of ten or more. The chain recombines TRBV19 with TRBJ2-1; 9 bases fit TRBD1. Germline loops: CDR1 LNHDA, CDR2 SQIVND (reference sequence). Trimming took 0 bases from V and 5 from J; bases not matched to a gene: 8. The CDR3 has 17 amino acids. Here the CDR3 DNA reads TGTGCCAGTAGTATAGATTCCGGGACAGGGTATAACAATGAGCAGTTCTTC. Protein: CASSIDSGTGYNNEQFF.

The V call is TRBV11-2, the J call TRBJ2-7; 8 positions match TRBD1. CDR1 is SGHAT and CDR2 is FQNNGV in the germline V gene. V lost 1 base and J lost 3; bases outside the gene matches: 14. The CDR3 has 18 residues. The chain's CDR3 is CASSLGGQAGRRIYEQYF. The CDR3 DNA reads TGTGCCAGCAGCTTAGGGGGACAGGCGGGCAGGCGGATCTACGAGCAGTACTTC. Full variable domain (remainder filled in from reference TRBV11-2 and TRBJ2-7): EAGVAQSPRYKIIEKRQSVAFWCNPISGHATLYWYQQILGQGPKLLIQFQNNGVVDDSQLPKDRFSAERLKGVDSTLKIQPAKLEDSAVYLCASSLGGQAGRRIYEQYFGPGTRLTVT.

This clonotype was recorded a few times. This chain uses TRBV12-3 or TRBV12-4 with TRBJ1-5; the D is unclear. The CDR3 covers 12 residues. Trimming took 3 bases from V and 11 from J, leaving 11 bases between them. The CDR3 coding sequence is TGTGCCAGCAGTTTTGGGAGGGAGTCCCAGCATTTT. Translation: CASSFGRESQHF.

A few counts support this clonotype. The genes are TRBV15 and TRBJ2-1; D might be TRBD1 or TRBD2, each matching 5 bases. This CDR3 comprises 16 residues. Trimming removed 5 bases at V and 3 bases at J, with 17 bases between. Germline V gene data show CDR1 as LNHNV and CDR2 as YYDKDF (reference sequence). For the CDR3, the DNA is TGTGCCACCAGCGCCCGGGACGGAAGAGACTACAATGAGCAGTTCTTC. Translating it yields CATSARDGRDYNEQFF. The full variable domain, rest sourced from reference TRBV15 and TRBJ2-1, is DAMVIQNPRYQVTQFGKPVTLSCSQTLNHNVMYWYQQKSSQAPKLLFHYYDKDFNNEADTPDNFQSRRPNTSFCFLDIRSPGLGDTAMYLCATSARDGRDYNEQFFGPGTRLTVL.

This clonotype was recorded many times. This chain connects TRBV7-9 to TRBJ1-1; 8 nucleotides line up with TRBD1. The CDR3 is made up of 15 amino acids. V shed 2 bases and J 5 bases; nucleotides not matched to a gene: 7. Per the germline V gene, CDR1 is SEHNR and CDR2 is FQNEAQ (reference sequence). The CDR3 nucleotides are TGTGCCAGCAGCTTAACAGGGGGTTGGGGAACTGAAGCTTTCTTT. Its protein is CASSLTGGWGTEAFF.

This sequence joins TRBV6-4 and TRBJ2-1; TRBD2 matches at 7 bases. The CDR3 has 14 amino acids. From germline, CDR1 is MRHNA and CDR2 SNTAGT. V was pared by 4 bases and J by 4 bases, with 4 bases of the junction left unmatched. The CDR3: CASSVVAGYNEQFF. The CDR3 nucleotides read TGTGCCAGCAGTGTGGTAGCGGGTTACAATGAGCAGTTCTTC.

The sample holds a few counts of this clonotype. V and J are TRBV29-1 and TRBJ2-3; 10 bases are shared with TRBD2. The CDR3 has 14 amino acids. V lost 1 base, J lost 5 bases, and 3 bases stayed unmatched. The germline gives CDR1 SQVTM, CDR2 ANQGSEA. The CDR3 is CSVEASGGRDTQYF. The CDR3 coding sequence is TGCAGCGTTGAAGCTAGCGGGGGAAGAGATACGCAGTATTTT.

The V call is TRBV5-1, the J call TRBJ1-1; TRBD1 is a possible D gene (6 bases). CDR3 size: 14 residues. V was pared by 2 bases and J by 1 base, with 9 bases between. Germline CDR1 is SGHRS and CDR2 is YFSETQ. The CDR3 DNA reads TGCGCCAGCAGCTTCATGGGGGCGAACACTGAAGCTTTCTTT. It is translated as CASSFMGANTEAFF. Combining the CDR3 with reference TRBV5-1 and TRBJ1-1 gives the whole variable domain KAGVTQTPRYLIKTRGQQVTLSCSPISGHRSVSWYQQTPGQGLQFLFEYFSETQRNKGNFPGRFSGRQFSNSRSEMNVSTLELGDSALYLCASSFMGANTEAFFGQGTRLTVV.

This clonotype was observed a single time. This chain links TRBV5-1 with TRBJ2-7; perhaps TRBD2 as D (6 bases). Between the trimmed V and J ends, which lost 0 bases and 4 bases, there was a span of 23 bases. Per the germline V gene, CDR1 is SGHRS and CDR2 is YFSETQ. The CDR3 extends over 18 amino acids. CDR3 loop: CASSLEGRRQTFSYEQYF. The CDR3 DNA sequence: TGCGCCAGCAGCTTGGAAGGGAGGAGGCAGACGTTCTCTTACGAGCAGTACTTC.

In its sample, this clonotype was seen a few times. CDR3 nucleotides: TGTGCCAGCAGTCCACGGACTAGCGGATACGAGCAGTACTTC. This codes for CASSPRTSGYEQYF. The V gene is TRBV27, the J gene TRBJ2-7; 10 nucleotides match TRBD2. The CDR3 is 14 amino acids. The V gene's germline CDR1 is MNHEY and CDR2 SMNVEV (reference sequence). With 5 bases clipped from V and 4 bases from J, the junction kept 5 bases outside the gene matches.

This clonotype was recorded at least ten times. The chain couples TRBV20-1 to TRBJ2-5; TRBD1 agrees at 8 bases. CDR1 is DFQATT and CDR2 is SNEGSKA in the germline V gene (reference sequence). CDR3 length: 14 amino acids. V lost 0 bases to trimming and J lost 6 bases; unmatched junction nucleotides: 6. The CDR3 loop is CSARDSGGGQTQYF. CDR3 DNA sequence: TGCAGTGCTAGAGATTCAGGGGGCGGGCAGACCCAGTACTTC.

The count of this clonotype is one. A much larger clone sits a single nucleotide away, making a read error possible. The chain carries TRBV25-1 and TRBJ1-4; D may be TRBD1 (5 bases). The germline V gene encodes CDR1 MGHDK and CDR2 SYGVNS. The CDR3 sequence is 12 residues long. CDR3 nucleotide sequence: TGTGCCAGCAGTGAAATGTTCGGGGGGATGTCTTTT. This sequence encodes CASSEMFGGMSF.

The chain couples TRBV5-1 to TRBJ1-1; D is perhaps TRBD1 (5 bases). The CDR3 is 14 residues long. In germline, CDR1 is SGHRS, CDR2 YFSETQ. Trimming shortened V by 4 bases and J by 8 bases, and 18 bases separated the two germline ends. CDR3 coding DNA: TGCGCCAGCAGCGGGGGGAGTGGCAGACCAGAAGCTTTCTTT. Its protein is CASSGGSGRPEAFF.

This clonotype has only a few counts. The rearrangement joins TRBV7-9 to TRBJ1-4; D is perhaps TRBD1 (5 bases). Germline assignment: CDR1 SEHNR and CDR2 FQNEAQ (reference sequence). V lost 6 bases to trimming and J lost 3 bases, with 20 bases between them. The CDR3 extends over 17 amino acids. DNA for the CDR3: TGTGCCAGCAGTAGACAGCTCAAAAGAGACTCTAATGAAAAACTGTTTTTT. Translation gives CASSRQLKRDSNEKLFF.

V gene TRBV10-3 combines with J gene TRBJ2-7; 9 bases map to TRBD1. Germline-derived CDR1 and CDR2 are ENHRY and SYGVKD. The CDR3 contains 14 residues. V gave up 2 bases and J gave up 6 bases; unmatched junction bases: 5. The CDR3 here is CAISEGTGLIEQYF. The CDR3 nucleotides are TGTGCCATCAGTGAGGGGACAGGGCTGATCGAGCAGTACTTC.

This clonotype was recorded at least ten times. CDR3 loop: CASSTTGEGNTIYF. The CDR3 coding sequence is TGTGCCAGCAGTACGACAGGGGAGGGGAACACCATATATTTT. V is TRBV28 and J is TRBJ1-3, with 8 bases identical to TRBD1. This CDR3 has 14 residues. From germline, CDR1 is MDHEN and CDR2 SYDVKM. Unmatched junction bases numbered 7, after V lost 5 bases and J lost 7 bases.

This clonotype was detected many times. This chain connects TRBV7-2 to TRBJ2-5, with D tentatively TRBD2 (6 bases). This CDR3 contains 15 residues. The V gene lost 1 base and the J gene lost 0 bases, with 9 bases spanning the gap. Germline V CDR1 and CDR2: SGHTA, FQGNSA. The CDR3 region has the DNA TGTGCCAGCAGCTTAGGACGGGGGTACCAAGAGACCCAGTACTTC. It specifies CASSLGRGYQETQYF.

The chain employs TRBV2 and TRBJ2-7, with 7 nucleotides matching TRBD2. The V gene's germline CDR1 is SNHLY and CDR2 FYNNEI. The CDR3 is 15 residues long. V lost 6 bases to trimming and J lost 3 bases; unmatched junction nucleotides: 11. The CDR3 nucleotides are TGTGCCAGCAGCGCCGTCAGCGGGGAATTCTACGAGCAGTACTTC. Its translation: CASSAVSGEFYEQYF.

Ten or more counts support this clonotype. CDR3 DNA sequence: TGTGCCAGCAGCTTAGTATCCAGGGGAACCGGGGAGCTGTTTTTT. It encodes CASSLVSRGTGELFF. The chain employs TRBV7-2 and TRBJ2-2; the D gene is possibly TRBD1 (6 bases). Trimming removed 1 base at V and 5 bases at J, with 11 bases between. The CDR3 runs 15 residues. In germline, CDR1 is SGHTA, CDR2 FQGNSA.

This clonotype was picked up many times. The chain's CDR3 is CATSPTGDYGYTF. CDR3 nucleotides: TGTGCCACCAGCCCAACCGGGGACTATGGCTACACCTTC. The gene calls are TRBV15 and TRBJ1-2; D not resolved. The CDR3 loop spans 13 amino acids. Germline CDR1 LNHNV, CDR2 YYDKDF (reference sequence). Between the trimmed V and J ends, which lost 5 bases and 3 bases, there was a span of 10 bases.

This clonotype was seen only a few times. This sequence joins TRBV7-3 and TRBJ2-5; 8 nucleotides line up with TRBD2. The CDR3 has 16 residues. Losses at the gene ends were 4 bases for V and 4 bases for J; bases not matched to a gene: 11. From germline, CDR1 is SGHTA and CDR2 FQGTGA. The CDR3 bases are TGTGCCAGCAGCTCTGTCGGGCGGGGGGTAGGAGAGACCCAGTACTTC. As protein: CASSSVGRGVGETQYF. The full variable domain, completed using reference TRBV7-3 and TRBJ2-5, is GAGVSQTPSNKVTEKGKYVELRCDPISGHTALYWYRQSLGQGPEFLIYFQGTGAADDSGLPNDRFFAVRPEGSVSTLKIQRTERGDSAVYLCASSSVGRGVGETQYFGPGTRLLVL.

The V call is TRBV28, the J call TRBJ2-2, with 7 bases identical to TRBD2. Germline V gene lookup returns CDR1 MDHEN and CDR2 SYDVKM. The CDR3 has 15 residues. V shed 3 bases and J 6 bases; nucleotides not matched to a gene: 7. The CDR3 region has the DNA TGTGCCAGCAGTTTCCTGGGAGGGGCGCCCGGGGAGCTGTTTTTT. Translated: CASSFLGGAPGELFF.

This clonotype was counted many times. The gene calls are TRBV27 and TRBJ1-2; D is undetermined. Trimming shortened V by 4 bases and J by 4 bases, and 16 bases separated the two germline ends. This CDR3 is 15 amino acids long. From germline, CDR1 is MNHEY and CDR2 SMNVEV (reference sequence). The CDR3 coding sequence is TGTGCCAGCAGTTCACGTCTGGGCGGGCTCTATGGCTACACCTTC. Encoded protein: CASSSRLGGLYGYTF.

This clonotype was seen repeatedly, ten times or more. The chain has TRBV7-9 and TRBJ2-1; D unresolved. V shed 6 bases and J shed 2 bases, with 17 bases lying between them. CDR1 is SEHNR and CDR2 is FQNEAQ in the germline V gene (reference sequence). The CDR3 consists of 16 residues. The CDR3 here is CASRPNVQRTYNEQFF. The DNA of the CDR3 is TGTGCCAGCAGACCTAACGTACAGCGTACCTACAATGAGCAGTTCTTC.

The rearrangement uses TRBV5-4 and TRBJ2-7; 8 bases map to TRBD1. Germline V gene data show CDR1 as SGHNT and CDR2 as YYREEE (reference sequence). The CDR3 runs to 15 residues. V gave up 4 bases and J gave up 7 bases; unmatched junction bases: 13. The CDR3 coding sequence is TGTGCCAGCAGCCAAATGCGCCAGGGGGCGGGGGAGCAGTACTTC. This codes for CASSQMRQGAGEQYF. Full variable domain (outside the CDR3, taken from reference TRBV5-4 and TRBJ2-7): ETGVTQSPTHLIKTRGQQVTLRCSSQSGHNTVSWYQQALGQGPQFIFQYYREEENGRGNFPPRFSGLQFPNYSSELNVNALELDDSALYLCASSQMRQGAGEQYFGPGTRLTVT.

The sample holds many counts of this clonotype. The rearrangement links TRBV7-2 to TRBJ2-7; no firm D call. Trimming pared 6 bases from V and 4 bases from J, leaving 16 bases between. Germline CDR1 reads SGHTA; CDR2 reads FQGNSA. The CDR3 runs to 14 residues. CDR3 protein: CASRLTVNRYEQYF. The CDR3 nucleotides are TGTGCCAGCAGACTTACAGTAAATCGGTACGAGCAGTACTTC.

This clonotype came up many times. The V gene is TRBV7-8, the J gene TRBJ2-3; the D gene is possibly TRBD2 (5 bases). The CDR3 consists of 14 residues. The V end was cut by 1 base, the J end by 7 bases, with 12 bases between. CDR1 is SGHVS and CDR2 is FQNEAQ in the germline V gene. This chain's CDR3 is CASSLVLAIYTQYF. CDR3 coding DNA: TGTGCCAGCAGCTTAGTCCTAGCAATCTATACGCAGTATTTT.

The chain carries TRBV5-1 and TRBJ2-1; possible D gene TRBD1, 5 bases. Germline V gene lookup returns CDR1 SGHRS and CDR2 YFSETQ. Trimming left V 3 bases short and J 2 bases short, with 12 bases between. The CDR3 runs to 15 residues. The CDR3: CASSSSDIPYNEQFF. The CDR3 DNA is TGCGCCAGCAGCTCGTCGGACATTCCCTACAATGAGCAGTTCTTC.

V gene TRBV29-1 combines with J gene TRBJ2-2; D is unclear. V lost 7 bases to trimming and J lost 1 base, with 13 bases between them. Germline V gene data show CDR1 as SQVTM and CDR2 as ANQGSEA. This CDR3 contains 14 residues. The CDR3 spells CSAEEPLNTGELFF. The CDR3 nucleotides read TGCAGCGCTGAGGAACCGCTGAACACCGGGGAGCTGTTTTTT.